The rows below give T cell receptor beta chains drawn from one sample of a study of regulatory T cells in long-lasting Graves disease. TCRdb analysed the multiplex PCR reads with MiXCR anew, one entry per CDR3 protein. The sample contains around 460,000 distinct CDR3 sequences, 14% of which appear only once. These data also featured in a second study, about T cells in Graves' hyperthyroidism and ophthalmopathy.

The sample in question was peripheral blood mononuclear cells (PBMCs), obtained at new diagnosis, from a patient treated with antithyroid drugs. The receptor set was obtained from a woman aged 45-65 years with Graves disease. The conserved cysteine and the conserved F or W are not part of the CDR3 here.

v_call: TRBV7-9; cdr3_aa: ASSLFGQGANQPQH
v_call: TRBV5-4; cdr3_aa: ASSLGQSSGANVLT
v_call: TRBV7-9; cdr3_aa: ASSLSPMNTEAF
v_call: TRBV6-4; cdr3_aa: ASRPWGLARVGEQF
v_call: TRBV9; cdr3_aa: ASSVEVARGTQY
v_call: TRBV5-1; cdr3_aa: ASSLASATDTQY
v_call: TRBV27; cdr3_aa: ASSSTSDDSYEQY
v_call: TRBV13; cdr3_aa: ASSAGPSFPEQF
v_call: TRBV28; cdr3_aa: ASSRLGEAPGQGNSYEQY
v_call: TRBV7-3; cdr3_aa: ASSPNGNEQF
v_call: TRBV28; cdr3_aa: ASQGWGVTGELF
v_call: TRBV5-4; cdr3_aa: ASSLRLAGVYEQY
v_call: TRBV10-1; cdr3_aa: ASSNSKFTGELF
v_call: TRBV10-3; cdr3_aa: AISEGLASDPTGANVLT
v_call: TRBV2; cdr3_aa: ASSERLLQETQY
v_call: TRBV2; cdr3_aa: ASQGPGEQY
v_call: TRBV6-1; cdr3_aa: ASSEGRWVARSNEQF
v_call: TRBV28; cdr3_aa: ASSPPAGGGSDTQY
v_call: TRBV30; cdr3_aa: AWTVRNTEAF
v_call: TRBV27; cdr3_aa: ASSSTSDINDEQF
v_call: TRBV30; cdr3_aa: AWRGTSGRVLYEQF
v_call: TRBV9; cdr3_aa: ASSVDSSGSFGTGELF
v_call: TRBV5-1; cdr3_aa: ASNQGGQSTDTQY
v_call: TRBV7-8; cdr3_aa: ASSLTRVLGELF
v_call: TRBV9; cdr3_aa: ASSNQGASTDTQY
v_call: TRBV29-1; cdr3_aa: SVDAGQLNTEAF
v_call: TRBV4-1; cdr3_aa: ASSQVSQGYEQY
v_call: TRBV5-1; cdr3_aa: ASSLGSGWGETQY
v_call: TRBV9; cdr3_aa: ASSVGFSGRAAYEQY
v_call: TRBV10-3; cdr3_aa: AISEGRVNTGELF
v_call: TRBV20-1; cdr3_aa: SAGKTGHNQPQH
v_call: TRBV5-1; cdr3_aa: ASSLAPIMAGQGYEQY
v_call: TRBV4-1; cdr3_aa: ASSQDAGFGTGELF
v_call: TRBV6-2/TRBV6-3; cdr3_aa: ASSDSGTGGWNEQF
v_call: TRBV18; cdr3_aa: ASSPRTADNYGYT
v_call: TRBV28; cdr3_aa: ASSLLSAGIQPQH
v_call: TRBV13; cdr3_aa: ASSFGHGGYGYT
v_call: TRBV28; cdr3_aa: ASTNPGANVLT
v_call: TRBV28; cdr3_aa: ASSSQGTAKNIQY
v_call: TRBV19; cdr3_aa: ASIQAGQNTEAF
v_call: TRBV11-2; cdr3_aa: ASSSSGQLTGELF
v_call: TRBV3-1; cdr3_aa: ASSQDPGVGETQY
v_call: TRBV9; cdr3_aa: ASSAPGLAYNEQF
v_call: TRBV6-1; cdr3_aa: ASSNHMAGYT